The clone carrying this T cell receptor beta chain appeared many times. These data come from a study of response to subunit inactivated influenza vaccine. Germline V gene data show CDR1 as LNHNV and CDR2 as YYDKDF (reference sequence). The CDR3 sequence is 14 residues long. Trimming removed 3 bases from V and 0 bases from J, with 5 bases in between. TCRdb reprocessed the RT-PCR reads with MiXCR, giving one entry per CDR3 protein. The table has about 180,000 distinct CDR3 sequences, around 11% seen once. The sequence came from a man aged 50-75 years who received an inactivated influenza vaccine. Sequences were derived from CD8+ T cells sorted from PBMCs, sampled about 24 months after vaccination. The chain is built from TRBV15 and TRBJ1-4, with D perhaps TRBD1 (5 bases). The CDR3 bases are TGTGCCACCAGCAGCAGGGCAACTAATGAAAAACTGTTTTTT. As protein: CATSSRATNEKLFF.